This record concerns one TCR beta chain sequence. Its antigen is undetermined. Assay: immunoSEQ multiplex PCR; the TCRdb copy retains only in-frame clones and omits some. The repertoire consists of 55,000 to 75,000 clones, with about 85% occurring once and the leading ten covering 20%. This specimen belongs to a study of T cell responses to AZD1222 COVID-19 vaccine. Findings and caveats of the study: Spike-specific TCR breadth and depth both grew after two AZD1222 doses. Sampled repertoires all dated from after the peak T cell response. There were mostly white British donors and more females than males, and clonal diversity was possibly underestimated. Among those given AZD1222, only 5 to 7 were seropositive at baseline.

There are 13 residues in the CDR3. Germline V gene sequence: CDR1 MNHEY, CDR2 SVGAGI. With 5 bases removed from V and 2 bases from J, the gap between germline ends came to 9 bases. The clonotype was recovered from an adult in good health. V is TRBV6-5 and J is TRBJ1-2; a possible D gene is TRBD1 (5 bases). The starting material was peripheral blood, obtained on day 0 of AZD1222 vaccination. The DNA of the CDR3 is TGTGCCAGCAGTCAGACAGCGAACTATGGCTACACCTTC. Its translation is CASSQTANYGYTF.